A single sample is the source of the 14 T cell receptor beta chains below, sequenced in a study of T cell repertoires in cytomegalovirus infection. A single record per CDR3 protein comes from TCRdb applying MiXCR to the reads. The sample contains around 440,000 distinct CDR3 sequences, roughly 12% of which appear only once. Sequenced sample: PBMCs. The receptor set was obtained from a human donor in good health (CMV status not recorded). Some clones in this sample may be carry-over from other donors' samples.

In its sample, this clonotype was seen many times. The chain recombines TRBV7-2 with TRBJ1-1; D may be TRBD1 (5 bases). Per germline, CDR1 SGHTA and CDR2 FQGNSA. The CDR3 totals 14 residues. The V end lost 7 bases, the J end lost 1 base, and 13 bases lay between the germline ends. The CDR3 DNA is TGTGCCAGCAAAATGGGACTGTGGAACACTGAAGCTTTCTTT. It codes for CASKMGLWNTEAFF.

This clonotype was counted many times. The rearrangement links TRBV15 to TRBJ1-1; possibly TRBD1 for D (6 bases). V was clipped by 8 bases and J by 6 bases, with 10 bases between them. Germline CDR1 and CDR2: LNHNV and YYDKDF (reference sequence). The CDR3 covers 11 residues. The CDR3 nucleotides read TGTGCCACCCGGGGGCGATCTGAAGCTTTCTTT. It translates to CATRGRSEAFF.

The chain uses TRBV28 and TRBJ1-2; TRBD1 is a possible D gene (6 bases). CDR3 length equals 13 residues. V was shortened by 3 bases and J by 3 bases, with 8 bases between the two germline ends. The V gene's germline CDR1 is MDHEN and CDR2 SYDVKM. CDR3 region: CASSFYRDYGYTF. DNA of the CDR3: TGTGCCAGCAGTTTTTACAGGGACTATGGCTACACCTTC.

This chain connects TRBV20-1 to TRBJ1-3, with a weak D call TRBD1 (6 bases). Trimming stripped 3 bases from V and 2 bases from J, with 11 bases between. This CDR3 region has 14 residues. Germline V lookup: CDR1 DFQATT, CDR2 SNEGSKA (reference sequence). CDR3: CSASRGGPGNTIYF. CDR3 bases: TGCAGTGCTAGCCGCGGGGGGCCTGGAAACACCATATATTTT.

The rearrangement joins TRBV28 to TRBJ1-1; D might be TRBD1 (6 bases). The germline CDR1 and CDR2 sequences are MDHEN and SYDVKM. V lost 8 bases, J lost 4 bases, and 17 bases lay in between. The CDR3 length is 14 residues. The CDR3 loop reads CASETNTGLTEAFF. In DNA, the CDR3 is TGTGCCAGCGAGACCAATACAGGGCTCACTGAAGCTTTCTTT. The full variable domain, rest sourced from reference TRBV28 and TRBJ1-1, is DVKVTQSSRYLVKRTGEKVFLECVQDMDHENMFWYRQDPGLGLRLIYFSYDVKMKEKGDIPEGYSVSREKKERFSLILESASTNQTSMYLCASETNTGLTEAFFGQGTRLTVV.

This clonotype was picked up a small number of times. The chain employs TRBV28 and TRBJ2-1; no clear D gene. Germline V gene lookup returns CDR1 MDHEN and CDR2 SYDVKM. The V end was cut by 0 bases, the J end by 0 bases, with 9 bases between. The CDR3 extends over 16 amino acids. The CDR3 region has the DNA TGTGCCAGCAGTTTATGGGTACAGAGCTCCTACAATGAGCAGTTCTTC. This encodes CASSLWVQSSYNEQFF. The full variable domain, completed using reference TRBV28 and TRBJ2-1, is DVKVTQSSRYLVKRTGEKVFLECVQDMDHENMFWYRQDPGLGLRLIYFSYDVKMKEKGDIPEGYSVSREKKERFSLILESASTNQTSMYLCASSLWVQSSYNEQFFGPGTRLTVL.

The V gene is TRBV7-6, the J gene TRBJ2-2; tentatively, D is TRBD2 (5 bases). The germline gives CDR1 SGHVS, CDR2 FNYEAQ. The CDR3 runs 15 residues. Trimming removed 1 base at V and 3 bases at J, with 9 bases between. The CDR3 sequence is CASSLGSEDTGELFF. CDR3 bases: TGTGCCAGCAGCTTAGGTAGCGAGGACACCGGGGAGCTGTTTTTT.

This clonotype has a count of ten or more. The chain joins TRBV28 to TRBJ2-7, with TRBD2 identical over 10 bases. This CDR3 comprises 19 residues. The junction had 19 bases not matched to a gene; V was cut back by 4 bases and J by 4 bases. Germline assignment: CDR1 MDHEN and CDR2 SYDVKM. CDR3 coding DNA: TGTGCCAGCAGTTGGAGCTTGTTAATGCTAGCGGGAGTAACATACGAGCAGTACTTC. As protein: CASSWSLLMLAGVTYEQYF.

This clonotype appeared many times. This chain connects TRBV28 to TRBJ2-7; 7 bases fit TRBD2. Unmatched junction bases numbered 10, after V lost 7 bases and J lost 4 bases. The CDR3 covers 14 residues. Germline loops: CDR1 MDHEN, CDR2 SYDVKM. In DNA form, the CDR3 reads TGTGCCAGCACCTTGCCAGGGACTATTTACGAGCAGTACTTC. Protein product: CASTLPGTIYEQYF.

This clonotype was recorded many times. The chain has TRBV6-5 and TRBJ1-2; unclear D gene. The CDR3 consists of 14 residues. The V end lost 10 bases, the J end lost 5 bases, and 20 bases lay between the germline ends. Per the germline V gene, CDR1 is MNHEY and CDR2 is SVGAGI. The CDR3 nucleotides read TGTGCCACCCAGCCCTTCAGGCACTCGTATGGCTACACCTTC. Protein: CATQPFRHSYGYTF.

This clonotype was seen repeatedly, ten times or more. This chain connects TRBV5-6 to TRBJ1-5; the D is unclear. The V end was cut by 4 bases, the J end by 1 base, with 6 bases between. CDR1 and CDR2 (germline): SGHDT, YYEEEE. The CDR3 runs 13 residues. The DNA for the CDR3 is TGTGCCAGCAGCAAAGACAGCAATCAGCCCCAGCATTTT. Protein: CASSKDSNQPQHF.

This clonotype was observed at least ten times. The CDR3, as DNA: TGTGCCAGCAGTTTCCCGACAGGCTACGAGCAGTACTTC. Amino acid sequence: CASSFPTGYEQYF. The chain is built from TRBV28 and TRBJ2-7, with D possibly matching TRBD1 (6 bases). This CDR3 spans 13 amino acids. Germline CDR1 is MDHEN and CDR2 is SYDVKM. Trimming shortened V by 3 bases and J by 3 bases, and 9 bases separated the two germline ends.

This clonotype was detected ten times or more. The CDR3 is CASSLRKGDTSTDTQYF. The CDR3 bases are TGTGCCAGCAGCTTACGGAAAGGGGACACCAGCACAGATACGCAGTATTTT. The chain uses TRBV7-8 and TRBJ2-3, with TRBD1 as a possible D gene (6 bases). The germline CDR1 and CDR2 sequences are SGHVS and FQNEAQ. This CDR3 has 17 amino acids. The V and J ends lost 2 bases and 0 bases respectively, with 15 bases between them.

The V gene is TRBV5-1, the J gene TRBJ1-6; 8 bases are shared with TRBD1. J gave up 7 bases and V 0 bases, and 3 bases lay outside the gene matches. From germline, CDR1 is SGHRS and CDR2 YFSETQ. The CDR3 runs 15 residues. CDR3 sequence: CASSLERQGNSPLHF. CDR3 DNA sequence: TGCGCCAGCAGCTTGGAGAGACAGGGGAATTCACCCCTCCACTTT.